Below, 19 T cell receptor beta chains from the same sample are listed, as sequenced in a study of cytomegalovirus exposure and HLA in healthy donors (dated by TCRdb to between 2016 and 2019). Preparation of the library involved the immunoSEQ multiplex PCR assay. For the multiplex PCR, a mixture combining 60 forward primers for TCR Vbeta segments and 13 reverse primers for TCR Jbeta segments was used. What TCRdb holds here is the immuneACCESS table cut down to in-frame rearrangements. Part of the clones is not present; checked against another copy, under half of the missing clones reflect an unresolved V gene, and the others are unexplained. This sample holds 170,000 or so clones; about 80% were observed only once. The ten largest account for 0.6% to 0.7% of the sample. The specimen was PBMCs. These receptors all stem from a boy younger than 18 in good health and CMV-seronegative.

This clone was seen only once. The CDR3 nucleotides are TGTGCCAGCAGTGGACCTTTAGGATTAAGGGACAACGAGCAGTACTTC. As protein: CASSGPLGLRDNEQYF. This sequence joins TRBV25-1 and TRBJ2-7; a possible D gene is TRBD1 (6 bases). CDR3 length: 16 residues. Trimming removed 4 bases from V and 5 bases from J, with 21 bases in between. Germline CDR1 and CDR2: MGHDK and SYGVNS.

The V gene is TRBV11-1, the J gene TRBJ2-3, with TRBD2 matching 10 bases. J lost 4 bases, V lost 3 bases, and 13 bases had no gene match. The CDR3 sequence is 18 residues long. Germline values: CDR1 SGHAT, CDR2 FQDESV (reference sequence). The CDR3 nucleotides read TGTGCCAGCAGCTTCTTCCCCACTAGCGGGGATGTCTCAGATACGCAGTATTTT. Translating gives CASSFFPTSGDVSDTQYF.

The CDR3 reads CASSFQQTAGQYF. The CDR3 region has the DNA TGTGCCAGCAGCTTCCAGCAAACAGCAGGGCAGTACTTC. The rearrangement links TRBV7-9 to TRBJ2-7; D unclear. The CDR3 is 13 residues long. Germline V gene sequence: CDR1 SEHNR, CDR2 FQNEAQ (reference sequence). Trimming left V 3 bases short and J 9 bases short, with 15 bases between.

The table lists this clone with a few counts. The CDR3 here is CATPGAGGSNQPQHF. The CDR3, as DNA: TGTGCCACCCCGGGCGCGGGGGGCAGCAATCAGCCCCAGCATTTT. The chain couples TRBV6-1 to TRBJ1-5; TRBD1 is a possible D gene (6 bases). The CDR3 has 15 amino acids. Germline V gene data show CDR1 as MNHNS and CDR2 as SASEGT. V lost 10 bases and J 1 base, leaving 17 bases between the germline ends.

The chain combines TRBV11-3 with TRBJ1-1, with TRBD1 matching over 7 bases. The V gene end was trimmed by 3 bases and the J gene end by 7 bases; junction bases not matched to a gene: 5. There are 13 residues in the CDR3. The germline gives CDR1 SGHNT, CDR2 YENEEA. The DNA for the CDR3 is TGTGCCAGCAGCTTGGGGTGGGACAGTGAAGCTTTCTTT. Protein product: CASSLGWDSEAFF.

The rearrangement uses TRBV14 and TRBJ1-2, with D possibly matching TRBD1 (6 bases). The germline V and J ends were trimmed by 4 bases and 8 bases, with 14 bases remaining between them. CDR1 and CDR2 from the germline V gene are SGHDN and FVKESK. CDR3 size: 13 residues. The CDR3 coding sequence is TGTGCCAGCAGCCCCGTCCAGGGGCACGGCTACACCTTC. This gives the protein CASSPVQGHGYTF.

This clone occurred once. V and J are TRBV11-3 and TRBJ1-2, with a possible D match to TRBD1 (6 bases). The CDR3 spans 14 residues. Deletions cut 1 base from V and 6 bases from J, with 12 bases between. Germline CDR1 reads SGHNT; CDR2 reads YENEEA. For the CDR3, the DNA is TGTGCCAGCAGCTTAGCTACAGGGACGAATGGCTACACCTTC. It specifies CASSLATGTNGYTF.

V and J are TRBV30 and TRBJ1-1, with TRBD1 as a possible D gene (6 bases). The germline V gene has CDR1 GTSNPN and CDR2 SVGIG (reference sequence). The CDR3 is 13 residues long. With 3 bases removed from V and 0 bases from J, the gap between germline ends came to 8 bases. The CDR3 protein is CAWSDRLNTEAFF. Written as DNA, the CDR3 is TGTGCCTGGAGCGACAGGTTGAACACTGAAGCTTTCTTT.

There are a few counts of this clone. The chain couples TRBV4-3 to TRBJ2-3; 11 bases match TRBD2. There are 20 residues in the CDR3. The V segment lost 0 bases and the J segment 1 base; nucleotides outside the gene matches: 12. Looked up from germline, CDR1 is LGHNA and CDR2 is YSLEER. This chain's CDR3 is CASSQDPATSGRGRTDTQYF. The CDR3 nucleotides read TGCGCCAGCAGCCAAGATCCGGCTACTAGCGGGAGAGGTCGCACAGATACGCAGTATTTT.

This sequence joins TRBV5-1 and TRBJ2-1; 7 bases are a match to TRBD1. The V gene's germline CDR1 is SGHRS and CDR2 YFSETQ. The CDR3 sequence is 15 residues long. V shed 1 base and J 0 bases; nucleotides not matched to a gene: 1. CDR3 residues: CASSLRQGSYNEQFF. The CDR3 nucleotides read TGCGCCAGCAGCTTGAGACAGGGCTCCTACAATGAGCAGTTCTTC.

This chain links TRBV7-9 with TRBJ1-3; TRBD1 agrees at 7 bases. Trimming took 5 bases from V and 2 from J; bases not matched to a gene: 3. Per germline, CDR1 SEHNR and CDR2 FQNEAQ (reference sequence). The CDR3 has 14 residues. CDR3 amino acids: CASSPQGTGNTIYF. The CDR3 DNA reads as TGTGCCAGCAGCCCACAGGGGACTGGAAACACCATATATTTT.

V is TRBV5-4 and J is TRBJ2-3, with 8 bases lining up with TRBD2. Trimming at V came to 4 bases and at J to 5 bases, leaving 12 bases not matched to a gene. Germline lookup yields CDR1 SGHNT and CDR2 YYREEE (reference sequence). CDR3 size: 16 residues. The CDR3 nucleotides read TGTGCCAGCAGCACCGGGGGGACTAGTAGTTTAGATACGCAGTATTTT. Encoded protein: CASSTGGTSSLDTQYF.

This clone has a handful of counts. CDR3 coding DNA: TGCAGCGTAGGGGGGGACGCCGGGACAGGGGACATGAACACTGAAGCTTTCTTT. Translation gives CSVGGDAGTGDMNTEAFF. The chain joins TRBV29-1 to TRBJ1-1; TRBD1 matches 10 bases. The CDR3 consists of 18 residues. CDR1 is SQVTM, CDR2 ANQGSEA, per germline. Trimming cost V 6 bases and J 0 bases; bases outside gene matches: 16.

As to this clone: Germline and junction disagree at one end, which may indicate a read error. The CDR3 spells CSSSPGVAGTALGYGYTF. The CDR3 DNA sequence: TGTTCCAGCAGCCCCGGGGTAGCCGGAACCGCCTTGGGCTATGGCTACACCTTC. The chain combines TRBV7-9 with TRBJ1-2; D ambiguous. CDR1 and CDR2 (germline): SEHNR, FQNEAQ (reference sequence). The CDR3 has 18 residues.

In this sample, this clone turned up a few times. The chain recombines TRBV5-1 with TRBJ2-3, with 7 positions matching TRBD1. Germline CDR1 reads SGHRS; CDR2 reads YFSETQ. J lost 4 bases, V lost 4 bases, and 9 bases had no gene match. This CDR3 has 15 residues. The CDR3 spells CASSPGQVAADTQYF. The CDR3 DNA follows: TGCGCCAGCAGCCCCGGACAGGTCGCAGCAGATACGCAGTATTTT. The full variable domain, with the rest looked up from reference TRBV5-1 and TRBJ2-3, is KAGVTQTPRYLIKTRGQQVTLSCSPISGHRSVSWYQQTPGQGLQFLFEYFSETQRNKGNFPGRFSGRQFSNSRSEMNVSTLELGDSALYLCASSPGQVAADTQYFGPGTRLTVL.

The chain links TRBV5-1 to TRBJ1-3, with TRBD1 identical over 9 bases. The CDR3 consists of 16 residues. Germline V gene data show CDR1 as SGHRS and CDR2 as YFSETQ. V lost 0 bases and J lost 4; bases outside the gene matches: 5. The CDR3 loop is CASSLADRGFGNTIYF. The CDR3 region has the DNA TGCGCCAGCAGCTTGGCGGACAGGGGATTCGGAAACACCATATATTTT.

V is TRBV7-8 and J is TRBJ2-1, with 15 nucleotides matching TRBD2. V gave up 6 bases and J gave up 10 bases; unmatched junction bases: 10. The germline gives CDR1 SGHVS, CDR2 FQNEAQ. The CDR3 loop spans 16 amino acids. CDR3 in amino acids: CASRTGLAGGVGEQFF. CDR3 DNA: TGTGCCAGCAGGACTGGACTAGCGGGAGGGGTTGGGGAGCAGTTCTTC.

This clone appeared a few times. The chain joins TRBV11-2 to TRBJ1-2; 9 nucleotides match TRBD1. This CDR3 contains 15 residues. Germline V lookup: CDR1 SGHAT, CDR2 FQNNGV. Trimming cost V 0 bases and J 7 bases; bases outside gene matches: 6. CDR3 coding DNA: TGTGCCAGCAGCTTAGACATACAGGGGGCGGTTGGCTACACCTTC. This codes for CASSLDIQGAVGYTF.

This clone was counted a few times. This chain connects TRBV2 to TRBJ1-4; 7 bases are a match to TRBD1. The length of the CDR3 is 17 residues. Germline values: CDR1 SNHLY, CDR2 FYNNEI. The V and J ends lost 4 bases and 2 bases, in that order; junction bases with no gene match: 10. The CDR3 is CASSGSRTRGTNEKLFF. In DNA, the CDR3 is TGTGCCAGCAGTGGGAGCCGCACCAGGGGGACTAATGAAAAACTGTTTTTT.